Listed here are 19 T cell receptor beta chains from one sample, sequenced in a study of OX40 agonist ivuxolimab in advanced cancers. Clones were sequenced by immunoSEQ multiplex PCR, and TCRdb holds only the in-frame ones, with some missing. The sample holds about 6,000 clones, 80% to 90% seen once. Here the sequenced sample was CD4+ or CD8+ T cells sorted from blood, taken in a trial of the OX40 agonist ivuxolimab. The origin of the receptors is an adult with an advanced solid tumor such as melanoma, head and neck, liver or kidney cancer.

The chain uses TRBV19 and TRBJ2-3, with D possibly matching TRBD2 (5 bases). Between the trimmed V and J ends, which lost 8 bases and 0 bases, there was a span of 9 bases. CDR3 size: 13 residues. Germline V gene lookup returns CDR1 LNHDA and CDR2 SQIVND (reference sequence). This chain's CDR3 is CASGRTSTDTQYF. The CDR3 bases are TGTGCCAGTGGGAGAACTAGCACAGATACGCAGTATTTT.

The J gene is TRBJ2-5, the V gene TRBV13, with TRBD1 matching over 11 bases. Germline CDR1 is PRHDT and CDR2 is FYEKMQ (reference sequence). The CDR3 consists of 16 residues. The V segment lost 5 bases and the J segment 5 bases; nucleotides outside the gene matches: 10. CDR3 sequence: CASSAAGTGGWETQYF. CDR3 coding DNA: TGTGCCAGCAGCGCCGCCGGGACAGGGGGTTGGGAGACCCAGTACTTC.

V and J are TRBV5-6 and TRBJ1-3, with D unclear. Trimming stripped 0 bases from V and 3 bases from J, with 10 bases between. This CDR3 region has 15 residues. The germline CDR1 and CDR2 sequences are SGHDT and YYEEEE. CDR3 DNA sequence: TGTGCCAGCAGCTTGGCGGGAGGGAGTGGAAACACCATATATTTT. Protein product: CASSLAGGSGNTIYF. Complete variable domain (other parts from reference TRBV5-6 and TRBJ1-3): DAGVTQSPTHLIKTRGQQVTLRCSPKSGHDTVSWYQQALGQGPQFIFQYYEEEERQRGNFPDRFSGHQFPNYSSELNVNALLLGDSALYLCASSLAGGSGNTIYFGEGSWLTVV.

This clone was recorded a few times. The chain employs TRBV5-1 and TRBJ2-7; the match to TRBD2 covers 8 bases. The CDR3 loop spans 17 amino acids. Trimming took 4 bases from V and 0 from J; bases not matched to a gene: 12. The germline V gene has CDR1 SGHRS and CDR2 YFSETQ. This CDR3 reads CASSPLATGGNSYEQYF. The CDR3 coding sequence is TGCGCCAGCAGCCCGCTGGCAACGGGGGGGAACTCCTACGAGCAGTACTTC.

This clone was observed a single time. The J gene is TRBJ1-3, the V gene TRBV9; no firm D call. Trimming left V 4 bases short and J 1 base short, with 15 bases between. Per germline, CDR1 SGDLS and CDR2 YYNGEE. The CDR3 has 16 amino acids. CDR3 DNA sequence: TGTGCCAGCAGCATCAGCCGAGGGTATTCTGGAAACACCATATATTTT. Translated: CASSISRGYSGNTIYF.

The chain couples TRBV5-8 to TRBJ2-7, with a tentative D call TRBD2 (5 bases). CDR3 length: 13 amino acids. Trimming left V 1 base short and J 3 bases short, with 8 bases between. CDR1 and CDR2 (germline): SGHTS, YDEGEE. The CDR3 DNA reads TGTGCCAGCAGCTTGCGGGGAAACTACGAGCAGTACTTC. Amino acid sequence: CASSLRGNYEQYF. Full variable domain (outside the CDR3, taken from reference TRBV5-8 and TRBJ2-7): EAGVTQSPTHLIKTRGQQATLRCSPISGHTSVYWYQQALGLGLQFLLWYDEGEERNRGNFPPRFSGRQFPNYSSELNVNALELEDSALYLCASSLRGNYEQYFGPGTRLTVT.

This chain links TRBV7-8 with TRBJ2-1; possibly TRBD1 or TRBD2 for D (6 bases each). This CDR3 is 15 amino acids long. Germline CDR1 and CDR2: SGHVS and FQNEAQ. Trimming left V 0 bases short and J 9 bases short, with 15 bases between. CDR3 nucleotides: TGTGCCAGCAGCTTAGCGGGGGGCCCAAGGGGTGAGCAGTTCTTC. Translated: CASSLAGGPRGEQFF.

This sequence joins TRBV7-6 and TRBJ1-4; maybe TRBD1 (5 bases). Trimming removed 4 bases at V and 7 bases at J, with 16 bases between. CDR1 is SGHVS and CDR2 is FNYEAQ in the germline V gene. CDR3 length equals 15 residues. The CDR3 DNA follows: TGTGCCAGCAGCTCCCCAGACCAGGGTGGTGAAAAACTGTTTTTT. It translates to CASSSPDQGGEKLFF.

This chain links TRBV5-6 with TRBJ2-5; 8 nucleotides line up with TRBD2. Germline CDR1 reads SGHDT; CDR2 reads YYEEEE. J lost 0 bases, V lost 0 bases, and 4 bases had no gene match. The CDR3 consists of 16 residues. For the CDR3, the DNA is TGTGCCAGCAGCTTGGAGGTAGCGGGGTACCAAGAGACCCAGTACTTC. Protein sequence: CASSLEVAGYQETQYF.

The rearrangement links TRBV6-5 to TRBJ1-4, with D maybe TRBD1 (5 bases). Trimming cost V 5 bases and J 7 bases, with 14 bases left between them. Germline values: CDR1 MNHEY, CDR2 SVGAGI. This CDR3 has 14 residues. CDR3 bases: TGTGCCAGCAGTGTAGGTCGTAGGGGTGAAAAACTGTTTTTT. Translating it yields CASSVGRRGEKLFF.

In DNA, the CDR3 is TGTGCCAGCAGCTTGGGGGGGAATAGCAATCAGCCCCAGCATTTT. Translation: CASSLGGNSNQPQHF. The gene calls are TRBV5-5 and TRBJ1-5; perhaps TRBD1 as D (5 bases). The CDR3 spans 15 residues. Trimming cost V 0 bases and J 0 bases, with 7 bases left between them. From germline, CDR1 is SGHKS and CDR2 YYEKEE (reference sequence).

The V call is TRBV11-2, the J call TRBJ2-7, with unresolved D. The germline V gene has CDR1 SGHAT and CDR2 FQNNGV. There are 13 residues in the CDR3. Trimming pared 3 bases from V and 1 base from J, leaving 7 bases between. The DNA of the CDR3 is TGTGCCAGCAGCTTGCCGGATTCCTACGAGCAGTACTTC. It yields the protein CASSLPDSYEQYF.

The chain joins TRBV7-9 to TRBJ2-5, with D perhaps given as TRBD1 or TRBD2 (5 bases each). This CDR3 has 14 amino acids. Trimming left V 11 bases short and J 5 bases short, with 21 bases between. Germline lookup yields CDR1 SEHNR and CDR2 FQNEAQ (reference sequence). The CDR3 reads CADEAPGLRETQYF. Written as DNA, the CDR3 is TGTGCCGACGAGGCCCCGGGGCTGAGGGAGACCCAGTACTTC.

The rearrangement joins TRBV7-6 to TRBJ2-2, with D uncertain. Trimming pared 3 bases from V and 1 base from J, leaving 3 bases between. The CDR3 sequence is 13 residues long. CDR1 and CDR2 from the germline V gene are SGHVS and FNYEAQ. The CDR3 nucleotides are TGTGCCAGCAGCTTGGGGAACACCGGGGAGCTGTTTTTT. Translating gives CASSLGNTGELFF.

The chain joins TRBV4-1 to TRBJ2-5; tentative D call: TRBD1 (6 bases). Germline CDR1 reads MGHRA; CDR2 reads YSYEKL. The CDR3 contains 16 residues. Deletions cut 0 bases from V and 2 bases from J, with 13 bases between. The CDR3, as DNA: TGCGCCAGCAGCCAAGAGGGGACACATTCTCAAGAGACCCAGTACTTC. It encodes CASSQEGTHSQETQYF.

The chain employs TRBV28 and TRBJ2-1; 7 bases line up with TRBD2. The V segment lost 7 bases and the J segment 5 bases; nucleotides outside the gene matches: 17. CDR1 is MDHEN, CDR2 SYDVKM, per germline. This CDR3 is built from 17 residues. The CDR3 DNA reads as TGTGCCAGCACCCTGCGGGGGTGGATCGGCGCGAACAATGAGCAGTTCTTC. Translating it yields CASTLRGWIGANNEQFF.

The V and J genes are TRBV5-6 and TRBJ1-5; D may be TRBD1 (5 bases). The length of the CDR3 is 12 residues. Germline V CDR1 and CDR2: SGHDT, YYEEEE. Trimming removed 2 bases from V and 7 bases from J, with 7 bases in between. The CDR3 spells CASSFGGQPQHF. CDR3 coding DNA: TGTGCCAGCAGCTTTGGGGGGCAGCCCCAGCATTTT.

The chain recombines TRBV21-1 with TRBJ1-6. TRBV21-1 is a recognized pseudogene. This CDR3 comprises 16 residues. In DNA form, the CDR3 reads TGTGCCAGCAGCAAAGCGGAACACCAATATAATTCACCCCTCCACTTT. It translates to CASSKAEHQYNSPLHF.

The chain couples TRBV28 to TRBJ1-4; 7 nucleotides align to TRBD1. The V gene end was trimmed by 1 base and the J gene end by 7 bases; junction bases not matched to a gene: 6. The germline V gene encodes CDR1 MDHEN and CDR2 SYDVKM. This CDR3 has 15 residues. The DNA for the CDR3 is TGTGCCAGCAGTTTATCGAGACAGGGTCGTGAAAAACTGTTTTTT. Protein product: CASSLSRQGREKLFF.